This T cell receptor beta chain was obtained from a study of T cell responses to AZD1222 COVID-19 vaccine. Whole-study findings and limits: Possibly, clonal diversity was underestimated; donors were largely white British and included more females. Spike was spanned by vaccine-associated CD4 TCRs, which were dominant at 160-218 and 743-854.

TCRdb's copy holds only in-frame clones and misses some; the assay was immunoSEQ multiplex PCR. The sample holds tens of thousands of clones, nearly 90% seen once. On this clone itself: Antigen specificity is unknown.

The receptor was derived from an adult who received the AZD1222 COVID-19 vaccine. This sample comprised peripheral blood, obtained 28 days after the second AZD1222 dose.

The CDR3 loop reads CASSRDLNTEAFF. As DNA, the CDR3 is TGTGCCAGCAGCCGGGACTTGAACACTGAAGCTTTCTTT. This chain links TRBV3-1 (or the pseudogene TRBV3-2) with TRBJ1-1, with D possibly TRBD1 on 5 matching bases. V lost 4 bases and J 0 bases, leaving 6 bases between the germline ends. The germline V gene encodes CDR1 LGHDT and CDR2 YNNKEL (reference sequence). The CDR3 is made up of 13 amino acids.